Below, 5 T cell receptor beta chains from the same sample are listed, as sequenced in a study of T cells in Graves' hyperthyroidism and ophthalmopathy. RNA transcripts gave rise to amplified TCR beta CDR3 regions. HTBI primers were employed in a first-round RT-PCR of the TCR CDR3. TCRdb used MiXCR to reprocess the multiplex PCR reads, holding one entry per CDR3 protein. In the table there are around 500,000 distinct CDR3 sequences, less than 25% of which are singletons. The specimen sequenced was blood. Source of these receptors: a woman in her 70s with Graves' ophthalmopathy.

Regarding this clonotype: Germline and junction disagree at one end, which may indicate a read error. The chain couples TRBV6-1 to TRBJ2-7; 8 bases line up with TRBD1. The CDR3 has 14 amino acids. Germline CDR1 and CDR2: MNHNS and SASEGT. CDR3 residues: CVSRVDRGGHEQYF. In DNA, the CDR3 is TGTGTCAGCAGAGTAGACAGGGGTGGCCACGAGCAGTACTTC.

There are a few counts of this clonotype. The rearrangement uses TRBV19 and TRBJ1-5; a possible D gene is TRBD1 (5 bases). This CDR3 is built from 16 residues. In germline, CDR1 is LNHDA, CDR2 SQIVND (reference sequence). Trimming left V 7 bases short and J 0 bases short, with 16 bases between. The CDR3 loop is CASKSSGAYSNQPQHF. The CDR3, as DNA: TGTGCCAGTAAAAGCTCTGGGGCTTATAGCAATCAGCCCCAGCATTTT.

The V gene is TRBV6-5, the J gene TRBJ2-5, with 11 bases aligning to TRBD2. The germline CDR1 and CDR2 sequences are MNHEY and SVGAGI. This CDR3 contains 14 residues. Trimming took 9 bases from V and 7 from J; bases not matched to a gene: 10. CDR3 protein: CASSLAGGPGTQYF. The CDR3 nucleotides are TGTGCCAGTAGCTTAGCGGGAGGGCCGGGGACCCAGTACTTC.

This chain connects TRBV6-5 to TRBJ1-5; 7 nucleotides agree with TRBD1. Germline values: CDR1 MNHEY, CDR2 SVGAGI. This CDR3 spans 15 amino acids. The ends lost 0 bases at V and 5 bases at J; junction bases unmatched: 4. The CDR3 DNA sequence: TGTGCCAGCAGTTACTCGGCAGGGGGTGATCAGCCCCAGCATTTT. It codes for CASSYSAGGDQPQHF.

The CDR3 here is CASSLTGNSYNSPLHF. The CDR3 DNA follows: TGCGCCAGCAGCCTGACAGGAAACTCCTATAATTCACCCCTCCACTTT. The J gene is TRBJ1-6, the V gene TRBV4-1, with D possibly matching TRBD1 (6 bases). Trimming took 4 bases from V and 0 from J, leaving 10 bases between them. Germline V gives CDR1 MGHRA, CDR2 YSYEKL. The CDR3 has 16 amino acids.